This is a list of T cell receptor beta chains from one sample in a study of blood T cell repertoires in COVID-19. Repertoires were generated with immunoSEQ multiplex PCR, while TCRdb's copy carries only in-frame clones and drops some. The table has roughly 400,000 clones, roughly 91% seen once. The sequenced sample was PBMCs or T cells enriched from blood (not recorded which). The receptors originated from a woman aged 25 to 39 who had recovered from COVID-19. CDR3s include the opening cysteine and the closing phenylalanine or tryptophan. A D gene is named only where the DNA matches it firmly.

TRBV6-5,TRBD1,CASSSPRQGSFEQYF
TRBV19,TRBD1,CASSSYTGGGGYGYTF
TRBV11-2,TRBD1,CASSRSGTGDQVAFF
TRBV9,TRBD1,CASSPSGTGVRHF
TRBV5-1,NA,CASNLDGGATF
TRBV27,TRBD1,CASLGQGNSPLHF
TRBV12-3/TRBV12-4,NA,CASAGSDQPQHF
TRBV20-1,NA,CSASEAGYNEQFF
TRBV30,NA,CAWSHRDTSNQPQHF
TRBV29-1,NA,CSVAVRQDTEAFF
TRBV6-6,NA,CASSRGDQETQYF
TRBV28,NA,CASSLSVTDTQYF
TRBV11-2,TRBD2,CASRRTSGRWYEQYF
TRBV6-5,TRBD1,CASSYSGTGVYEQYF
TRBV7-2,TRBD1,CASSLVIQGAMHF
TRBV4-1,NA,CASSPLGGRSNEKLFF
TRBV30,NA,CAWRANTGNNEKLFF
TRBV9,NA,CASSPRHLTGELFF
TRBV29-1,NA,CSASTGINQPQHF
TRBV3-1/TRBV3-2,NA,CASSRGSWNTEAFF
TRBV30,NA,CAWITLEGKYF
TRBV15,TRBD1,CATSRGDRSGNTIYF
TRBV12-5,TRBD1,CASVWDSENYGYTF
TRBV7-9,NA,CASSLRREYTGELFF
TRBV6-5,NA,CASSYRRYNEQFF
TRBV6-1,TRBD2,CASSESRTSGDYNEQFF
TRBV24-1,NA,CATSDPGTINEQFF
TRBV6-5,NA,CASTRPGGTEAFF
TRBV3-1/TRBV3-2,TRBD1,CASSQVSGDRVIYEQYF
TRBV19,NA,CASSMDGSRNEQFF
TRBV12-5,NA,CASGSHDRSNQPQHF